The rows below give T cell receptor beta chains drawn from one sample of a study of cytomegalovirus exposure and HLA in healthy donors. The protocol was immunoSEQ multiplex PCR, while the TCRdb copy is restricted to in-frame clones and leaves out a portion. The sample includes roughly 120,000 clones, just under 95% of them seen just once. Sequenced sample: PBMCs. These receptors all come from a woman between 18 and 30 years old in good health and CMV-seronegative. Each CDR3 is given with its conserved first and last residue. The D gene is left open where the match is weak. Size values are once, few and many counts, or a class for expanded clones, and some rows have none.

clone size: once
J gene: TRBJ1-4
D gene: TRBD1
V gene: TRBV5-1
CDR3 protein: CASRNTGGLREKLFF
CDR3 DNA: TGCGCCAGCAGAAATACAGGGGGCCTTAGAGAAAAACTGTTTTTT

clone size: NA
J gene: TRBJ2-4
D gene: TRBD1
V gene: TRBV23-1
CDR3 protein: CASSQSDRVKNIQYF
CDR3 DNA: TGCGCCAGCAGTCAATCTGACAGGGTCAAAAACATTCAGTACTTC

clone size: NA
J gene: TRBJ1-1
D gene: NA
V gene: TRBV2
CDR3 protein: CASSVEQPEAFF
CDR3 DNA: TGTGCCAGCAGTGTGGAGCAGCCTGAAGCTTTCTTT

clone size: NA
J gene: TRBJ2-1
D gene: TRBD2
V gene: TRBV27
CDR3 protein: CASSLGSLAGRERDEQFF
CDR3 DNA: TGTGCCAGCAGTCTGGGGTCCCTAGCGGGAAGGGAGAGGGATGAGCAGTTCTTC

clone size: NA
J gene: TRBJ1-1
D gene: NA
V gene: TRBV5-1
CDR3 protein: CASSLQIMGENTEAFF
CDR3 DNA: TGCGCCAGCAGCTTACAGATCATGGGAGAGAACACTGAAGCTTTCTTT

clone size: NA
J gene: TRBJ2-2
D gene: NA
V gene: TRBV9
CDR3 protein: CASSVVTGELFF
CDR3 DNA: TGTGCCAGCAGCGTAGTAACCGGGGAGCTGTTTTTT

clone size: NA
J gene: TRBJ2-7
D gene: NA
V gene: TRBV4-1
CDR3 protein: CASSQVLRGLSYEQYF
CDR3 DNA: TGCGCCAGCAGCCAAGTTCTCAGGGGCTTATCCTACGAGCAGTACTTC

clone size: once
J gene: TRBJ2-1
D gene: NA
V gene: TRBV6-1
CDR3 protein: CASSEAGGNSYNEQFF
CDR3 DNA: TGTGCCAGCAGTGAAGCGGGGGGAAACTCCTACAATGAGCAGTTCTTC

clone size: NA
J gene: TRBJ1-4
D gene: NA
V gene: TRBV4-1
CDR3 protein: CASSQEGTYRATNEKLFF
CDR3 DNA: TGCGCCAGCAGCCAAGAGGGAACTTACAGGGCAACTAATGAAAAACTGTTTTTT

clone size: NA
J gene: TRBJ2-3
D gene: TRBD2
V gene: TRBV2
CDR3 protein: CAGHLQGLAGGESTDTQYF
CDR3 DNA: TGTGCCGGACACCTACAGGGACTAGCGGGGGGGGAAAGCACAGATACGCAGTATTTT

clone size: NA
J gene: TRBJ2-3
D gene: TRBD1
V gene: TRBV5-1
CDR3 protein: CASSLWRRPGQGSDTQYF
CDR3 DNA: TGCGCCAGCAGCTTGTGGAGGAGACCGGGACAGGGATCAGATACGCAGTATTTT

clone size: NA
J gene: TRBJ2-7
D gene: TRBD2
V gene: TRBV10-2
CDR3 protein: CASRGLAGGIYEQYF
CDR3 DNA: TGCGCCAGCAGGGGGCTAGCGGGGGGCATTTACGAGCAGTACTTC

clone size: NA
J gene: TRBJ1-3
D gene: NA
V gene: TRBV30
CDR3 protein: CAWSDGGVSSSGNTIYF
CDR3 DNA: TGTGCCTGGAGCGACGGGGGGGTGAGCAGCTCTGGAAACACCATATATTTT

clone size: few
J gene: TRBJ2-1
D gene: NA
V gene: TRBV5-4
CDR3 protein: CASSLTGNYNEQFF
CDR3 DNA: TGTGCCAGCAGCTTAACAGGGAACTACAATGAGCAGTTCTTC

clone size: NA
J gene: TRBJ2-2
D gene: TRBD2
V gene: TRBV5-1
CDR3 protein: CASSETSGGIGELFF
CDR3 DNA: TGCGCCAGCAGCGAGACTAGCGGGGGGATCGGGGAGCTGTTTTTT

clone size: NA
J gene: TRBJ1-1
D gene: NA
V gene: TRBV5-6
CDR3 protein: CASSLAPALNTEAFF
CDR3 DNA: TGTGCCAGCAGCTTGGCGCCAGCGCTGAACACTGAAGCTTTCTTT

clone size: NA
J gene: TRBJ1-4
D gene: NA
V gene: TRBV15
CDR3 protein: CATSREFGAGIATNEKLFF
CDR3 DNA: TGTGCCACCAGCAGAGAATTCGGCGCAGGGATTGCAACTAATGAAAAACTGTTTTTT

clone size: once
J gene: TRBJ1-4
D gene: TRBD1
V gene: TRBV11-2
CDR3 protein: CASSPIQGKLFF
CDR3 DNA: TGTGCCAGCAGCCCCATACAGGGGAAACTGTTTTTT

clone size: NA
J gene: TRBJ1-5
D gene: TRBD1
V gene: TRBV19
CDR3 protein: CASKGAGNQPQHF
CDR3 DNA: TGTGCCAGTAAGGGGGCAGGCAATCAGCCCCAGCATTTT

clone size: NA
J gene: TRBJ1-2
D gene: NA
V gene: TRBV18
CDR3 protein: CASSPRSSGANYGYTF
CDR3 DNA: TGTGCCAGCTCCCCTCGCAGTTCGGGGGCTAACTATGGCTACACCTTC

clone size: NA
J gene: TRBJ2-5
D gene: NA
V gene: TRBV5-4
CDR3 protein: CASSSTGVGETQYF
CDR3 DNA: TGTGCCAGCAGCTCGACCGGGGTAGGAGAGACCCAGTACTTC

clone size: once
J gene: TRBJ2-2
D gene: TRBD1
V gene: TRBV27
CDR3 protein: CASWTATDRGDTGELFF
CDR3 DNA: TGTGCCAGCTGGACCGCTACTGACAGGGGCGACACCGGGGAGCTGTTTTTT

clone size: NA
J gene: TRBJ1-1
D gene: TRBD1
V gene: TRBV19
CDR3 protein: CASTHRTGTEAFF
CDR3 DNA: TGTGCCAGTACTCATCGGACAGGCACTGAAGCTTTCTTT

clone size: NA
J gene: TRBJ1-1
D gene: NA
V gene: TRBV14
CDR3 protein: CASSRTIRGTAFF
CDR3 DNA: TGTGCCAGCAGCCGCACCATCAGGGGTACAGCTTTCTTT

clone size: NA
J gene: TRBJ1-4
D gene: TRBD1
V gene: TRBV15
CDR3 protein: CATSREQGARGEKLFF
CDR3 DNA: TGTGCCACCAGCAGAGAACAGGGGGCGAGGGGTGAAAAACTGTTTTTT

clone size: NA
J gene: TRBJ2-7
D gene: NA
V gene: TRBV5-1
CDR3 protein: CASSLGEYSSYEQYF
CDR3 DNA: TGCGCCAGCAGCCTGGGGGAGTATAGCTCCTACGAGCAGTACTTC

clone size: NA
J gene: TRBJ1-2
D gene: NA
V gene: TRBV28
CDR3 protein: CASSSGTNYGYTF
CDR3 DNA: TGTGCCAGCAGCTCCGGGACAAACTATGGCTACACCTTC

clone size: NA
J gene: TRBJ2-3
D gene: NA
V gene: TRBV7-6
CDR3 protein: CASSPHIRGQITDTQYF
CDR3 DNA: TGTGCCAGCAGCCCCCATATTAGAGGACAGATCACAGATACGCAGTATTTT

clone size: NA
J gene: TRBJ2-7
D gene: NA
V gene: TRBV6-6
CDR3 protein: CASSFPVVEQYF
CDR3 DNA: TGTGCCAGCAGTTTCCCAGTGGTCGAGCAGTACTTC

clone size: NA
J gene: TRBJ2-7
D gene: TRBD1
V gene: TRBV10-3
CDR3 protein: CATMGQNYEQYF
CDR3 DNA: TGTGCCACGATGGGACAGAACTACGAGCAGTACTTC

clone size: NA
J gene: TRBJ2-5
D gene: NA
V gene: TRBV18
CDR3 protein: CASPSKGPWALRETQYF
CDR3 DNA: TGTGCCAGCCCCTCCAAAGGCCCCTGGGCCCTAAGAGAGACCCAGTACTTC

clone size: NA
J gene: TRBJ2-6
D gene: TRBD1
V gene: TRBV28
CDR3 protein: CASSHDRGTGANVLTF
CDR3 DNA: TGTGCCAGCAGTCATGACAGGGGAACTGGGGCCAACGTCCTGACTTTC

clone size: NA
J gene: TRBJ2-3
D gene: NA
V gene: TRBV5-1
CDR3 protein: CASSLTETDTDTQYF
CDR3 DNA: TGCGCCAGCAGCCTGACAGAGACGGACACAGATACGCAGTATTTT

clone size: NA
J gene: TRBJ1-2
D gene: TRBD1
V gene: TRBV6-1
CDR3 protein: CASSEKDRGSYGYTF
CDR3 DNA: TGTGCCAGCAGTGAAAAGGACAGGGGATCCTATGGCTACACCTTC

clone size: once
J gene: TRBJ2-1
D gene: NA
V gene: TRBV4-1
CDR3 protein: CASSPRLGAGGYNEQFF
CDR3 DNA: TGCGCCAGCAGCCCGCGCTTGGGAGCGGGTGGCTACAATGAGCAGTTCTTC

clone size: NA
J gene: TRBJ2-7
D gene: TRBD2
V gene: TRBV6-1
CDR3 protein: CASSEGGGWYEQYF
CDR3 DNA: TGTGCCAGCAGTGAAGGGGGGGGATGGTACGAGCAGTACTTC

clone size: NA
J gene: TRBJ2-7
D gene: NA
V gene: TRBV7-9
CDR3 protein: CASSFPQSYEQYF
CDR3 DNA: TGTGCCAGCAGCTTCCCCCAATCCTACGAGCAGTACTTC

clone size: once
J gene: TRBJ2-1
D gene: NA
V gene: TRBV7-3
CDR3 protein: CATHSFRGEQFF
CDR3 DNA: TGTGCCACTCACTCCTTTCGGGGTGAGCAGTTCTTC

clone size: few
J gene: TRBJ2-3
D gene: NA
V gene: TRBV28
CDR3 protein: CASSSQALGTDTQYF
CDR3 DNA: TGTGCCAGCAGCTCTCAGGCGCTGGGCACAGATACGCAGTATTTT

clone size: NA
J gene: TRBJ1-1
D gene: NA
V gene: TRBV5-1
CDR3 protein: CASSPQRGWGGTEAFF
CDR3 DNA: TGCGCCAGCAGTCCCCAGAGGGGGTGGGGTGGCACTGAAGCTTTCTTT

clone size: NA
J gene: TRBJ1-5
D gene: NA
V gene: TRBV10-3
CDR3 protein: CAISEGPGSGNQPQHF
CDR3 DNA: TGTGCCATCAGTGAGGGTCCGGGGTCGGGGAATCAGCCCCAGCATTTT

clone size: NA
J gene: TRBJ2-5
D gene: TRBD1
V gene: TRBV5-1
CDR3 protein: CASSLARTGQETQYF
CDR3 DNA: TGCGCCAGCAGCTTGGCCAGGACAGGACAAGAGACCCAGTACTTC

clone size: NA
J gene: TRBJ2-7
D gene: TRBD1
V gene: TRBV5-4
CDR3 protein: CASSPGTGDLLEQYF
CDR3 DNA: TGTGCCAGCAGCCCCGGGACAGGGGATCTCCTAGAGCAGTACTTC

clone size: NA
J gene: TRBJ2-7
D gene: TRBD1
V gene: TRBV28
CDR3 protein: CASSPGQGPREQYF
CDR3 DNA: TGTGCCAGCAGTCCGGGACAGGGCCCACGCGAGCAGTACTTC

clone size: NA
J gene: TRBJ2-3
D gene: NA
V gene: TRBV10-3
CDR3 protein: CAISTPSSPNTDTQYF
CDR3 DNA: TGTGCCATCAGTACCCCCAGTTCCCCCAACACAGATACGCAGTATTTT

clone size: NA
J gene: TRBJ2-4
D gene: TRBD1
V gene: TRBV6-1
CDR3 protein: CASSVRTGWDIQYF
CDR3 DNA: TGTGCCAGCAGTGTAAGGACAGGGTGGGACATTCAGTACTTC

clone size: NA
J gene: TRBJ2-1
D gene: NA
V gene: TRBV10-3
CDR3 protein: CAIAGTGVGSENEQFF
CDR3 DNA: TGTGCCATCGCGGGGACGGGAGTCGGTTCCGAGAATGAGCAGTTCTTC

clone size: NA
J gene: TRBJ1-2
D gene: NA
V gene: TRBV5-1
CDR3 protein: CASSLAEGGDYGYTF
CDR3 DNA: TGCGCCAGCAGCTTGGCCGAGGGAGGGGACTATGGCTACACCTTC

clone size: once
J gene: TRBJ1-5
D gene: TRBD1
V gene: TRBV2
CDR3 protein: CASSSARQGVRGNQPQHF
CDR3 DNA: TGTGCCAGCAGTAGTGCCCGACAGGGTGTGAGGGGCAATCAGCCCCAGCATTTT